This T cell receptor (beta chain) was identified in a study of OX40 agonist ivuxolimab in advanced cancers. The length of the CDR3 is 13 residues. Germline V gene lookup returns CDR1 MDHEN and CDR2 SYDVKM. V dropped 6 bases and J dropped 4 bases, with 9 bases sitting between them. Some clones are missing from TCRdb's copy, which holds only in-frame ones; the method was immunoSEQ multiplex PCR. The sample has nearly 50,000 clones; over 90% are singletons. The sequence was collected from an adult with an advanced solid tumor such as melanoma, head and neck, liver or kidney cancer. The chain combines TRBV28 with TRBJ2-2, with a possible D match to TRBD1 (6 bases). This material consisted of CD4+ or CD8+ T cells sorted from blood, taken in a trial of the OX40 agonist ivuxolimab. CDR3 sequence: CASSAGVTGELFF. As DNA, the CDR3 is TGTGCCAGCAGCGCAGGGGTCACCGGGGAGCTGTTTTTT.